This T cell receptor beta chain was identified during a study of cytomegalovirus exposure and HLA in healthy donors. Study-wide findings and caveats: A subsequent analysis found that TCR clusters from the first cohort also tended to co-occur in the approximately 110 validation repertoires, with about 95% of cluster scores above 0. Most TCR sequences proved rare, with some public TCRs found in many donors.

Profiled with immunoSEQ multiplex PCR; TCRdb holds only in-frame clones, not every one. This table has 60,000 to 90,000 clones, 70% to 90% appearing once. This CDR3 is built from 13 residues. The germline V gene has CDR1 SGHTA and CDR2 FQGTGA. The V gene lost 5 bases and the J gene lost 1 base, with 8 bases spanning the gap. This clone was seen more than once but under ten times. Its antigen remains unknown. The source is a man aged 25-40 years in good health and CMV-seronegative. The sequencing input was PBMCs. The rearrangement uses TRBV7-3 and TRBJ1-1, with D unclear. CDR3 amino acids: CASSAQWNTEAFF. The CDR3 bases are TGTGCCAGCAGCGCACAGTGGAACACTGAAGCTTTCTTT.